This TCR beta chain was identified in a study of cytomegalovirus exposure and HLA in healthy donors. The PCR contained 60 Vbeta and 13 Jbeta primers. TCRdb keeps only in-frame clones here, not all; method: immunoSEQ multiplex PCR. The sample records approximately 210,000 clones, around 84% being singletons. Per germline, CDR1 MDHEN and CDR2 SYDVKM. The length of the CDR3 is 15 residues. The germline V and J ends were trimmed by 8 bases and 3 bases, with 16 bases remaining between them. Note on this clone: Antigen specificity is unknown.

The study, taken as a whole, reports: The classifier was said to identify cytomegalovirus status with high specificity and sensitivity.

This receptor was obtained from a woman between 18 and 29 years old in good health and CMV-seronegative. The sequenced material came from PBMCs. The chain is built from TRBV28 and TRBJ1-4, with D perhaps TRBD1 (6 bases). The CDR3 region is CASRPLGAPNEKLFF. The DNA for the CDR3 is TGTGCCAGCCGACCGTTGGGGGCACCTAATGAAAAACTGTTTTTT.